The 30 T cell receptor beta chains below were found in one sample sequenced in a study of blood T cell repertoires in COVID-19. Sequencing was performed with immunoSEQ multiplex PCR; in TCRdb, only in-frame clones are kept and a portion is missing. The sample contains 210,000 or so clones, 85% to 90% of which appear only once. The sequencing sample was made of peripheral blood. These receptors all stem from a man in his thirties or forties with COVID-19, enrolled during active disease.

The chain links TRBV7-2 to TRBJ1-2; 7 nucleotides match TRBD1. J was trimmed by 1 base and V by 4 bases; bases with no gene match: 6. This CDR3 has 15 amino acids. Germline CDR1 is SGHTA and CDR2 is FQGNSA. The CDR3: CASSSRDSLNYGYTF. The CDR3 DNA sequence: TGTGCCAGCAGCTCCAGGGACAGCCTTAACTATGGCTACACCTTC.

For the CDR3, the DNA is TGTGCCAGCAGCTTGATGGGAGGGTTCAAGAACATTCAGTACTTC. It is translated as CASSLMGGFKNIQYF. The chain links TRBV5-5 to TRBJ2-4; 7 nucleotides agree with TRBD2. The CDR3 consists of 15 residues. Per the germline V gene, CDR1 is SGHKS and CDR2 is YYEKEE (reference sequence). V gave up 1 base and J gave up 7 bases; unmatched junction bases: 8.

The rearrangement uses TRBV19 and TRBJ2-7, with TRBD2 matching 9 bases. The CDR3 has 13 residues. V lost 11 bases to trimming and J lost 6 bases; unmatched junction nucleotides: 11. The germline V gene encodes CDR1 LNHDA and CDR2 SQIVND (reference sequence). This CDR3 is CASRDSGSSEQYF. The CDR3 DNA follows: TGTGCCTCAAGGGATAGCGGGAGTAGCGAGCAGTACTTC.

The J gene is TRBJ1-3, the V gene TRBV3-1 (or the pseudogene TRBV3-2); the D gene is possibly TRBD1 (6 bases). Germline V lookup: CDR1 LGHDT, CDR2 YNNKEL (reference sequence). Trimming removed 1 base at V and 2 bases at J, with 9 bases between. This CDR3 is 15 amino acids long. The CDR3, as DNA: TGTGCCAGCAGCCAAGGGGCAGGGGCTGGAAACACCATATATTTT. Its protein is CASSQGAGAGNTIYF.

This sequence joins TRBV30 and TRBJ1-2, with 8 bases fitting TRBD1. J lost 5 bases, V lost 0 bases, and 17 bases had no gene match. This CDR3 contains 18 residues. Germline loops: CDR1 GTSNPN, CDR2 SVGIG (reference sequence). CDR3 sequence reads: CAWSVTMTGALGGYGYTF. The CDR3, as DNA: TGTGCCTGGAGTGTGACCATGACAGGGGCCTTGGGAGGGTATGGCTACACCTTC.

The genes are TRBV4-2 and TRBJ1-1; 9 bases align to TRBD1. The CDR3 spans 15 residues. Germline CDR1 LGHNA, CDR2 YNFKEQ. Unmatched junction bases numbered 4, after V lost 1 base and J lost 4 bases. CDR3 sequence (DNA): TGTGCCAGCAGCCAAGCACAGGGGGCGAGCACTGAAGCTTTCTTT. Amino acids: CASSQAQGASTEAFF.

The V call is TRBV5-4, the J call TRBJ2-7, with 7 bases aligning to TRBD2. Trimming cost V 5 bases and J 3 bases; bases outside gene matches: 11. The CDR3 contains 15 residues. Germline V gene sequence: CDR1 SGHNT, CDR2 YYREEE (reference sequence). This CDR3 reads CASRQDASGVYEQYF. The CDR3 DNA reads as TGTGCCAGCAGACAGGACGCCAGCGGGGTCTACGAGCAGTACTTC. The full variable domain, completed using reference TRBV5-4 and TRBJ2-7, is ETGVTQSPTHLIKTRGQQVTLRCSSQSGHNTVSWYQQALGQGPQFIFQYYREEENGRGNFPPRFSGLQFPNYSSELNVNALELDDSALYLCASRQDASGVYEQYFGPGTRLTVT.

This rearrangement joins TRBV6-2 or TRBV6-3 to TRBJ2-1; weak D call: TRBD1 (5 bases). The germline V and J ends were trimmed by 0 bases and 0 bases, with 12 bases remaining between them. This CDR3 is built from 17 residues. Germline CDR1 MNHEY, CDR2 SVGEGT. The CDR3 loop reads CASSYSVTEASYNEQFF. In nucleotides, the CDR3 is TGTGCCAGCAGTTACTCTGTGACAGAAGCCTCCTACAATGAGCAGTTCTTC.

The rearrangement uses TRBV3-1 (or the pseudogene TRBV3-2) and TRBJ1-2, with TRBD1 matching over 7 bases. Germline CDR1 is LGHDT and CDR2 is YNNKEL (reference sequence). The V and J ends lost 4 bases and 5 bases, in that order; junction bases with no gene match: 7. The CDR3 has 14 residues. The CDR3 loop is CASSPMTGNYGYTF. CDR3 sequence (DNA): TGTGCCAGCAGCCCGATGACAGGGAATTATGGCTACACCTTC.

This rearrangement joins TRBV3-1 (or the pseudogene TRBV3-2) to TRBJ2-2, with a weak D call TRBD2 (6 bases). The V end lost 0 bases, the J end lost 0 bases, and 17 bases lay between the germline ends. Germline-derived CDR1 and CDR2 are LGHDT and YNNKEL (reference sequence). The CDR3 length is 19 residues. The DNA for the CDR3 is TGTGCCAGCAGCCAAGATCAGGTGATAGCGGTAGCGAACACCGGGGAGCTGTTTTTT. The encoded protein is CASSQDQVIAVANTGELFF.

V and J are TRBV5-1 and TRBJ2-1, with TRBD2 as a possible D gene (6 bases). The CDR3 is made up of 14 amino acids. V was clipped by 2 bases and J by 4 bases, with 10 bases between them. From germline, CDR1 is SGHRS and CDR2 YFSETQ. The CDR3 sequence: CASSLLSGYNEQFF. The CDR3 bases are TGCGCCAGCAGCTTACTCAGCGGGTACAATGAGCAGTTCTTC.

The CDR3 DNA reads TGCAGCGTTGAAGATCCGGTTCGGGCAGGGGGCTGGGCTTTCTTT. Encoded protein: CSVEDPVRAGGWAFF. V is TRBV29-1 and J is TRBJ1-1; 8 nucleotides agree with TRBD1. V was clipped by 0 bases and J by 11 bases; unmatched bases: 14. The length of the CDR3 is 15 residues. Germline CDR1 reads SQVTM; CDR2 reads ANQGSEA.

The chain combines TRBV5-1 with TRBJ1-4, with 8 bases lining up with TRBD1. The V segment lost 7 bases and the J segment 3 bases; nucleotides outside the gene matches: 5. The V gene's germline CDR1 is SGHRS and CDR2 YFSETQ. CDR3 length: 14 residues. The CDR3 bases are TGCGCCAGCCACACAGGGGGATCTAATGAAAAACTGTTTTTT. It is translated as CASHTGGSNEKLFF.

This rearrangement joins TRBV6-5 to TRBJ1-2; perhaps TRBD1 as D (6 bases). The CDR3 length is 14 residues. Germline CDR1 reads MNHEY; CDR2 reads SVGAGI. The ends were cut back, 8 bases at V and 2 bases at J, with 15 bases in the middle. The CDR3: CASGSRTVNYGYTF. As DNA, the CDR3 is TGTGCCAGCGGCTCCCGGACAGTCAACTATGGCTACACCTTC.

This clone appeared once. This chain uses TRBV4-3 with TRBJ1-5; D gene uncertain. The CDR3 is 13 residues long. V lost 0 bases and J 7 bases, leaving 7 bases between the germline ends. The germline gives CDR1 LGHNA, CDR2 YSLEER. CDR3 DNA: TGCGCCAGCAGCCAAGATCGGAGGCAGCCCCAGCATTTT. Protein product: CASSQDRRQPQHF.

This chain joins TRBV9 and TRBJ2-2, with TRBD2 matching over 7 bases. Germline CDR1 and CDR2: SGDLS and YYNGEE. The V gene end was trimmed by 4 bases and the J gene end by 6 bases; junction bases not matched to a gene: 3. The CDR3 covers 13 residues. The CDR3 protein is CASSRGEAGELFF. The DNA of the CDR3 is TGTGCCAGCAGCCGGGGGGAAGCCGGGGAGCTGTTTTTT. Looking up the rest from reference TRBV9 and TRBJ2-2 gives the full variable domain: DSGVTQTPKHLITATGQRVTLRCSPRSGDLSVYWYQQSLDQGLQFLIQYYNGEERAKGNILERFSAQQFPDLHSELNLSSLELGDSALYFCASSRGEAGELFFGEGSRLTVL.

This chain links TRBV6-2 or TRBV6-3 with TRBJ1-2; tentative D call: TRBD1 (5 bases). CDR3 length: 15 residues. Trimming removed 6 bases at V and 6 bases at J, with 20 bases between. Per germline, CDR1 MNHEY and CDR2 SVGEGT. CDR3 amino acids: CASSPQGLVLNGYTF. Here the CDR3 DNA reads TGTGCCAGCAGCCCCCAGGGCCTGGTACTTAATGGCTACACCTTC.

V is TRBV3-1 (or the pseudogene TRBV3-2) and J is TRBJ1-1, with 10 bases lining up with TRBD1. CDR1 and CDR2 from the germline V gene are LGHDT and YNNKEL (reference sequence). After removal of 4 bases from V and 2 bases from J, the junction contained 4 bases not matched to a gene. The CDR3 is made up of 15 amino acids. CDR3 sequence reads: CASSPRTGGNTEAFF. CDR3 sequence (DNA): TGTGCCAGCAGCCCGAGGACAGGGGGAAACACTGAAGCTTTCTTT.

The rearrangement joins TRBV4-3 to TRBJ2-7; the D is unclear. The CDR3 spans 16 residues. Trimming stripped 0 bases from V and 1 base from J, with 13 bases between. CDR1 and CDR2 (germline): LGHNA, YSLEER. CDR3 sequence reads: CASSQDQGIGSYEQYF. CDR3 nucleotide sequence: TGCGCCAGCAGCCAAGACCAAGGAATCGGGTCCTACGAGCAGTACTTC.

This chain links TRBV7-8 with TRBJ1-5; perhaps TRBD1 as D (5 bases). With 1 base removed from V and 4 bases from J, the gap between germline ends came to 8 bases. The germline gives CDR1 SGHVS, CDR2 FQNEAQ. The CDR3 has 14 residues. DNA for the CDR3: TGTGCCAGCAGCTTAGACCCAGGGAATCAGCCCCAGCATTTT. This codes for CASSLDPGNQPQHF.

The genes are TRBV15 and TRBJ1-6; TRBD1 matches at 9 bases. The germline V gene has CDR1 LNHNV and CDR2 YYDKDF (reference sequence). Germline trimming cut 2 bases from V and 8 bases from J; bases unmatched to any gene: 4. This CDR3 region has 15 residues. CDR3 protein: CATSRSGQGDSPLHF. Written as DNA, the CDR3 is TGTGCCACCAGCAGATCGGGACAGGGAGATTCACCCCTCCACTTT.

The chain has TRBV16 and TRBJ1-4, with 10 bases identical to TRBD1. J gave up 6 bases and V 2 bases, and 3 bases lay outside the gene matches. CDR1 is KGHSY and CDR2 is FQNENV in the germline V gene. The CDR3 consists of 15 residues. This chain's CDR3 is CASSQEDRGDEKLFF. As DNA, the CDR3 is TGTGCCAGCAGCCAAGAGGACAGGGGGGATGAAAAACTGTTTTTT.

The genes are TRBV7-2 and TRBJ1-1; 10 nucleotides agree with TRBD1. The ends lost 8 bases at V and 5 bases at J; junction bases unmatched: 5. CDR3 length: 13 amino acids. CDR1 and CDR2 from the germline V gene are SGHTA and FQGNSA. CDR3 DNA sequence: TGTGCCAGCGACAGGGGGCGGGAGACTGAAGCTTTCTTT. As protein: CASDRGRETEAFF.

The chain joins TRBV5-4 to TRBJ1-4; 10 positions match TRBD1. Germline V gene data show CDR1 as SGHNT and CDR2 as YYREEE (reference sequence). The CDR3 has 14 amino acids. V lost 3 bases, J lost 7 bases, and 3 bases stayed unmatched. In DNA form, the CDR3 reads TGTGCCAGCAGCTCCCGGGACAGGGGTGAAAAACTGTTTTTT. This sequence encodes CASSSRDRGEKLFF.

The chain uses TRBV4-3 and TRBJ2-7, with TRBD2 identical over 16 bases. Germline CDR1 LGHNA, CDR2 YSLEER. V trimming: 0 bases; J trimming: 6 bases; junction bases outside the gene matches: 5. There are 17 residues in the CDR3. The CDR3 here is CASSQEGTSGRAGEQYF. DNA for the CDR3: TGCGCCAGCAGCCAAGAAGGGACTAGCGGGAGGGCCGGCGAGCAGTACTTC.

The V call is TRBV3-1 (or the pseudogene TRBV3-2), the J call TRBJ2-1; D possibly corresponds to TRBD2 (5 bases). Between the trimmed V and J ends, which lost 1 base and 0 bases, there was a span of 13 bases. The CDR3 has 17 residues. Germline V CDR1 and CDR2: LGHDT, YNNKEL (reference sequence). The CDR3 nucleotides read TGTGCCAGCAGCCAAGTTAGCGAGAGTTTCTCCTACAATGAGCAGTTCTTC. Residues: CASSQVSESFSYNEQFF.

The CDR3, as DNA: TGTGCCAGCAGCTTGGATAGCGGGGGGTGGGTTAATGAGCAGTTCTTC. It encodes CASSLDSGGWVNEQFF. The V and J genes are TRBV5-6 and TRBJ2-1, with 10 bases fitting TRBD2. Germline lookup yields CDR1 SGHDT and CDR2 YYEEEE. V shed 0 bases and J 7 bases; nucleotides not matched to a gene: 7. The CDR3 covers 16 residues.

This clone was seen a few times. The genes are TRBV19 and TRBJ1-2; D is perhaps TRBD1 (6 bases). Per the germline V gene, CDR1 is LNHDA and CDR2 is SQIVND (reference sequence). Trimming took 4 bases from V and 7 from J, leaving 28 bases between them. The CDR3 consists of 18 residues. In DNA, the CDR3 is TGTGCCAGTAGTAGCCCCTTTCTCCAACAGGGAACTAGGATTGGCTACACCTTC. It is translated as CASSSPFLQQGTRIGYTF. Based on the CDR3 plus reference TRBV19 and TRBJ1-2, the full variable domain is DGGITQSPKYLFRKEGQNVTLSCEQNLNHDAMYWYRQDPGQGLRLIYYSQIVNDFQKGDIAEGYSVSREKKESFPLTVTSAQKNPTAFYLCASSSPFLQQGTRIGYTFGSGTRLTVV.

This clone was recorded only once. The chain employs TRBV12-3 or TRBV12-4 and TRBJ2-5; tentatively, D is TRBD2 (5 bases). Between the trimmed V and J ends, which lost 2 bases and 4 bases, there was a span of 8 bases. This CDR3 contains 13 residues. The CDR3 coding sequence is TGTGCCAGCAGTTTACGGGAATCAGAGACCCAGTACTTC. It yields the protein CASSLRESETQYF.

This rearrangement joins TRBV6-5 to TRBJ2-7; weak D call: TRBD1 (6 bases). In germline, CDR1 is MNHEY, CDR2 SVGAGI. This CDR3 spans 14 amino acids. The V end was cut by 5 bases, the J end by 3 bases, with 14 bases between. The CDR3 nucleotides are TGTGCCAGCAGTCCTATGGACAGCAACTACGAGCAGTACTTC. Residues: CASSPMDSNYEQYF.